This T cell receptor (beta chain) was recovered during a study of cytomegalovirus exposure and HLA in healthy donors. The V end was cut by 2 bases, the J end by 7 bases, with 12 bases between. The CDR3 extends over 13 amino acids. Germline V CDR1 and CDR2: SEHNR, FQNEAQ (reference sequence). This clone was found once. The PCR employed 60 Vbeta primers together with 13 Jbeta primers. Sequenced by immunoSEQ multiplex PCR; TCRdb stores in-frame clones only, minus some. The top ten clones hold over 0.95% of a sample with hundreds of thousands of clones, around 88% of them seen once. The source material was PBMCs. The J gene is TRBJ2-7, the V gene TRBV7-9; TRBD2 is a possible D gene (5 bases). This receptor was obtained from a woman between 18 and 30 years old in good health and CMV-seronegative. The CDR3 DNA follows: TGTGCCAGCAGCTTACCTAGCTCGTTTGAGCAGTACTTC. Its translation is CASSLPSSFEQYF.